This TCR beta chain was sequenced in a study of blood T cell repertoires in COVID-19. Overall study context: PBMCs, B-cell-depleted T cells, or T cells provided the cDNA or gDNA that made up the material.

Authors' data handling: Researchers report that nucleated cell counts were estimated from reference gene primer amplification. Data came from immunoSEQ multiplex PCR; TCRdb stores just in-frame clones and leaves some out. V, J and clone size were drawn from that table, and D and trimming were deduced from the DNA. In the table there are about 70,000 clones, roughly 76% of which are singletons. Germline CDR1 SGHRS, CDR2 YFSETQ. Losses at the gene ends were 2 bases for V and 4 bases for J; bases not matched to a gene: 5. CDR3 size: 15 residues. V gene TRBV5-1 combines with J gene TRBJ2-3, with 9 nucleotides matching TRBD2. Sequenced input: peripheral blood. This TCR was sampled from an older woman with acute or convalescent COVID-19. The CDR3 sequence is CASSFSGSSADTQYF. The CDR3 nucleotides are TGCGCCAGCAGCTTTAGCGGGAGTAGTGCAGATACGCAGTATTTT.